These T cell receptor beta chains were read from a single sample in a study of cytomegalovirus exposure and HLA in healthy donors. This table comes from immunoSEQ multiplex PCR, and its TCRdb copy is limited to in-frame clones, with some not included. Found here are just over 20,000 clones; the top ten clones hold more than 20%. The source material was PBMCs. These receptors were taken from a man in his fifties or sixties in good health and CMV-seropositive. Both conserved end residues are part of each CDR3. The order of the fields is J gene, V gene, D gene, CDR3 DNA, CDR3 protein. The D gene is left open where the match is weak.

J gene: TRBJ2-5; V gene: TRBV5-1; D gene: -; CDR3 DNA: TGCGCCAGCAGCTTGGTCGGGGGAGAGACCCAGTACTTC; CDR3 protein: CASSLVGGETQYF
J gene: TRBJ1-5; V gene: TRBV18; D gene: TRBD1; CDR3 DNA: TGTGCCAGCTCACCTGACAGGGATCCCAATCAGCCCCAGCATTTT; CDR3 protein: CASSPDRDPNQPQHF
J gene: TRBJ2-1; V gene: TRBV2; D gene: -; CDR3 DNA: TGTGCCAGCAGGGCAGATACCAATGAGCAGTTCTTC; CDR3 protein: CASRADTNEQFF
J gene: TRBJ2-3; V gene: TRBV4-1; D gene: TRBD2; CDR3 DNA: TGCGCCAGCAGCCAGCGGGAGCTCACAGATACGCAGTATTTT; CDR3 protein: CASSQRELTDTQYF
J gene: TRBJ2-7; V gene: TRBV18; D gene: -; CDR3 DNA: TGTGCCAGCTCAGGCCCGGGGTACGAGCAGTACTTC; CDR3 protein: CASSGPGYEQYF
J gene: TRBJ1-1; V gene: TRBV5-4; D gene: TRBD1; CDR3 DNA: TGTGCCAGCAGCTGGGACAGGGGCACTGAAGCTTTCTTT; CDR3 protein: CASSWDRGTEAFF
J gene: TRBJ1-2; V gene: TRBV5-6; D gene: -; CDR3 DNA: TGTGCCAGCATCCAGACTCTAGGCCCTAACTATGGCTACACCTTC; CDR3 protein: CASIQTLGPNYGYTF
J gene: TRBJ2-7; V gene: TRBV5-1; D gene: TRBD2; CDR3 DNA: TGCGCCAGCAGCAAGGGACTAGCGGGAGGATCCTACGAGCAGTACTTC; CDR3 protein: CASSKGLAGGSYEQYF
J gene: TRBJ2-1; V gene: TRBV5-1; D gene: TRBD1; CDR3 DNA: TGCGCCAGCGGTCAAGCGACAGGGGGGAATGGTGAGCAGTTCTTC; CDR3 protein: CASGQATGGNGEQFF
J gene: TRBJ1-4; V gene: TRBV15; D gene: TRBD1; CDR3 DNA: TGTGCCACCAGCAGAGATTTGTGGGACAGTGAGGAGAAACTGTTTTTT; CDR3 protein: CATSRDLWDSEEKLFF
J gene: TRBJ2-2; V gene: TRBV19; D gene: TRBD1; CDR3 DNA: TGTGCCAGTAGTATACCAACAGGGGGCGCTGGGGCCGGGGAGCTGTTTTTT; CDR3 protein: CASSIPTGGAGAGELFF
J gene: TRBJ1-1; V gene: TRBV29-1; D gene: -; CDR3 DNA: TGCAGCGTTGAAAGGGGAGGCACTGAAGCTTTCTTT; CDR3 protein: CSVERGGTEAFF
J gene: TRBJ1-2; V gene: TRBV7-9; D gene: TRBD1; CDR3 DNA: TGTGCCAGCAGCTTCGGACAGGGGGCTCAGTATGGCTACACCTTC; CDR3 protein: CASSFGQGAQYGYTF
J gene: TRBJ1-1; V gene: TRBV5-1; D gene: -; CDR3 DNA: TGCGCCAGCAGCTTGCAGGGGATTAGCACTGAAGCTTTCTTT; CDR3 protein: CASSLQGISTEAFF
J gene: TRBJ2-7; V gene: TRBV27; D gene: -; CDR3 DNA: TGTGCCAGCAGCCCCTTGACAGTCGGCGAGCAGTACTTC; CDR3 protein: CASSPLTVGEQYF
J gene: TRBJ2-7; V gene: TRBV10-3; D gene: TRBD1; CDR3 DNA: TGTGCCATCAGTGCTTCCTCCGGGACAGTATCCTACGAGCAGTACTTC; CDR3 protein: CAISASSGTVSYEQYF
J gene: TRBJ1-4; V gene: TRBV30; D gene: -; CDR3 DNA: TGTGCCTGGAGTGTCGGGGGGAGCAATGAAAAACTGTTTTTT; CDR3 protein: CAWSVGGSNEKLFF
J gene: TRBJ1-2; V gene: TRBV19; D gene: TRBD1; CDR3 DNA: TGTGCCAGTACCCCCTGGGACAGCCCTGATGGCTACACCTTC; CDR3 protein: CASTPWDSPDGYTF